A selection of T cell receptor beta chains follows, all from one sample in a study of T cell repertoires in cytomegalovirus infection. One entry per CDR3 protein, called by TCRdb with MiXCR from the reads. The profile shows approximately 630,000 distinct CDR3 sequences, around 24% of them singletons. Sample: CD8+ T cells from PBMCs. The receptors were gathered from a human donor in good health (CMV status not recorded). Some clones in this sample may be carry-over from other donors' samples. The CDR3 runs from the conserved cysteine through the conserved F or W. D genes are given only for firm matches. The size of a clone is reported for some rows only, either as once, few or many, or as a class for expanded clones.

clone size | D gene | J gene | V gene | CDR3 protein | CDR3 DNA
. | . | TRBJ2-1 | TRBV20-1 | CSAADRDYNEQFF | TGCAGTGCTGCGGACAGAGACTACAATGAGCAGTTCTTC
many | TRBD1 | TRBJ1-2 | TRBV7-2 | CASSFTTGGPYGYTF | TGTGCCAGCAGCTTCACGACAGGGGGTCCCTATGGCTACACCTTC
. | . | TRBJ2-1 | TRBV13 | CASNPRSSYNEQFF | TGTGCCAGCAACCCCCGAAGCTCCTACAATGAGCAGTTCTTC
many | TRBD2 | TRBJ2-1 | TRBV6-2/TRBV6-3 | CASKPGGRLEQFF | TGTGCCAGCAAGCCGGGGGGGCGTTTGGAGCAGTTCTTC
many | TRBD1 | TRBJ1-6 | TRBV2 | CASRAGTGMVSPLHF | TGTGCCAGCAGAGCCGGGACAGGGATGGTTTCACCCCTCCACTTT
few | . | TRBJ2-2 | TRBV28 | CASSSYRVVTGELFF | TGTGCCAGCAGTTCCTACAGGGTTGTCACCGGGGAGCTGTTTTTT
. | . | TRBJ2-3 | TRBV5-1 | CASSLANIRPSTDTQYF | TGCGCCAGCAGCTTGGCCAACATTCGACCTAGCACAGATACGCAGTATTTT
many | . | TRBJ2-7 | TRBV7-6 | CASSFRARHPGVGEQYF | TGTGCCAGCAGCTTTCGGGCGCGGCACCCGGGGGTCGGCGAGCAGTACTTC
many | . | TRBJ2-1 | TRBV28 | CASSQIWGAGPYNEQFF | TGTGCCAGCAGCCAAATCTGGGGGGCAGGGCCTTACAATGAGCAGTTCTTC
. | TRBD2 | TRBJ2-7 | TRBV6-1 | CASSPPGSGGLRTYEQYF | TGTGCCAGCAGTCCCCCCGGTAGCGGGGGGCTACGAACCTACGAGCAGTACTTC
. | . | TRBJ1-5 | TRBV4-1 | CASSQANSNQPQHF | TGCGCCAGCAGCCAGGCCAACAGTAATCAGCCCCAGCATTTT
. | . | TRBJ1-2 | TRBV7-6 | CVSSLGGNGYTF | TGTGTCAGCAGCTTAGGTGGAAATGGCTACACCTTC
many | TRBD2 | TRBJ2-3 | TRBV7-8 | CASSRTSGRSTDTQYF | TGTGCCAGCAGCCGGACTAGCGGGCGAAGCACAGATACGCAGTATTTT
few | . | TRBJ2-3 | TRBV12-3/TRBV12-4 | CASTFGRDTQYF | TGTGCCAGCACTTTCGGAAGGGATACGCAGTATTTT
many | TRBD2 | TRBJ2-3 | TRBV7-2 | CASSSYSGGVDTQYF | TGTGCCAGCAGCTCATACAGCGGGGGGGTGGATACGCAGTATTTT
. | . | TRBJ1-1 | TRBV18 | CASSPGTMVTEAFF | TGTGCCAGCTCACCCGGGACGATGGTCACTGAAGCTTTCTTT
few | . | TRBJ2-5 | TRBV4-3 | CASSQDRQETQYF | TGCGCCAGCAGCCAAGATAGGCAAGAGACCCAGTACTTC
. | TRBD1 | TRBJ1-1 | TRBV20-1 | CSAPRDRILNTEAFF | TGCAGTGCCCCCCGGGACAGGATATTGAACACTGAAGCTTTCTTT
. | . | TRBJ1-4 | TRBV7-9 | CASSFEEKLFF | TGTGCCAGCAGCTTCGAAGAAAAACTGTTTTTT
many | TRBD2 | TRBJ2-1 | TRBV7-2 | CASSLVRGGGPYNEQFF | TGTGCCAGCAGCTTAGTCCGAGGCGGGGGACCCTACAATGAGCAGTTCTTC
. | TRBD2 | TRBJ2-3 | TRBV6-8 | CASSLNSGGPTDTQYF | TGTGCCAGCAGCCTAAATAGCGGGGGGCCTACAGATACGCAGTATTTT
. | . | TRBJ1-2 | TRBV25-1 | CASSESTATYGYTF | TGTGCCAGCAGTGAATCTACCGCTACCTATGGCTACACCTTC
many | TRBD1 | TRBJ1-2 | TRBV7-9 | CASSTGTAYGYTF | TGTGCCAGCAGCACCGGGACAGCCTATGGCTACACCTTC
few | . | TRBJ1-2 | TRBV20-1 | CSARAEGSYGYTF | TGCAGTGCTAGAGCAGAGGGGTCCTATGGCTACACCTTC
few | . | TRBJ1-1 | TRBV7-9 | CASSLEADKAFF | TGTGCCAGCAGCTTAGAAGCAGACAAAGCTTTCTTT
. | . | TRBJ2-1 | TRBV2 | CASKDGYSYNEQFF | TGTGCCAGCAAGGACGGGTACTCCTACAATGAGCAGTTCTTC
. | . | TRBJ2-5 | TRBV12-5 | CASTSNPQETQYF | TGTGCTAGCACGAGCAACCCCCAAGAGACCCAGTACTTC
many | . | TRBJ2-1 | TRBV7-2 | CASSWDLSDNEQFF | TGTGCCAGCAGCTGGGACTTATCCGACAATGAGCAGTTCTTC
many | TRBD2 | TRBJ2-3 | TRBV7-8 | CASSLASSGGSTDTQYF | TGTGCCAGCAGCTTAGCCTCTAGCGGGGGTAGCACAGATACGCAGTATTTT
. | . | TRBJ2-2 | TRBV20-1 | CSAPWGGPSTGELFF | TGCAGTGCGCCTTGGGGGGGGCCTTCCACCGGGGAGCTGTTTTTT
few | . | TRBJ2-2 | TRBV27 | CASSFIDTGELFF | TGTGCCAGCAGTTTCATTGACACCGGGGAGCTGTTTTTT
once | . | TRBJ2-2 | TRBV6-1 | CASSEATSLGGRETGELFF | TGTGCCAGCAGTGAAGCGACTTCCTTAGGGGGCCGGGAGACCGGGGAGCTGTTTTTT
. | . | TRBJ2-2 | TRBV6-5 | CAILLPAGELFF | TGTGCCATCTTACTCCCGGCCGGGGAGCTGTTTTTT
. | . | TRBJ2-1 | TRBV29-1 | CSVEDFRTESGNEQFF | TGCAGCGTTGAAGACTTTCGGACAGAAAGTGGGAATGAGCAGTTCTTC